Following are 30 T cell receptor beta chains from one sample sequenced in a study of blood T cell repertoires in COVID-19. Method: immunoSEQ multiplex PCR; TCRdb's copy keeps in-frame clones and lacks some. The repertoire consists of 120,000 or so clones, with 70% to 90% occurring once and the leading ten covering around 4.8%. The sequenced sample was peripheral blood. Every receptor here comes from a human donor in a cohort sampled during active COVID-19.

This clone is a singleton in its sample. The chain has TRBV18 and TRBJ2-2; TRBD2 matches 11 bases. The length of the CDR3 is 18 residues. CDR1 is KGHSH, CDR2 LQKENI, per germline. V shed 6 bases, J shed 3 bases, and the junction held 12 bases outside the gene matches. The CDR3 nucleotides are TGTGCCAGCTCCCGACGCGCTAGCGGGGGGTCAGACACCGGGGAGCTGTTTTTT. Protein product: CASSRRASGGSDTGELFF. Complete variable domain (other parts from reference TRBV18 and TRBJ2-2): NAGVMQNPRHLVRRRGQEARLRCSPMKGHSHVYWYRQLPEEGLKFMVYLQKENIIDESGMPKERFSAEFPKEGPSILRIQQVVRGDSAAYFCASSRRASGGSDTGELFFGEGSRLTVL.

This clone appeared once. V gene TRBV28 combines with J gene TRBJ1-2; D possibly corresponds to TRBD1 (6 bases). Trimming left V 3 bases short and J 8 bases short, with 19 bases between. Germline V gene lookup returns CDR1 MDHEN and CDR2 SYDVKM. The CDR3 spans 15 residues. This CDR3 is CASSFAVGHFLGYTF. The CDR3 region has the DNA TGTGCCAGCAGTTTTGCGGTGGGACATTTTCTAGGCTACACCTTC.

The chain combines TRBV29-1 with TRBJ2-1, with D maybe TRBD2 (6 bases). CDR3 size: 11 residues. Germline assignment: CDR1 SQVTM and CDR2 ANQGSEA. V lost 7 bases, J lost 10 bases, and 14 bases lay in between. In nucleotides, the CDR3 is TGCAGCGGGAGTGGAGGGCAAGAGCAGTTCTTC. It specifies CSGSGGQEQFF.

The chain uses TRBV5-1 and TRBJ2-2, with no clear D. Trimming removed 3 bases at V and 7 bases at J, with 13 bases between. The germline V gene encodes CDR1 SGHRS and CDR2 YFSETQ. The CDR3 totals 14 residues. For the CDR3, the DNA is TGCGCCAGCAGCTCACCCCGAGGTAGCGGGGAGCTGTTTTTT. It codes for CASSSPRGSGELFF.

V gene TRBV28 combines with J gene TRBJ1-1; 11 bases line up with TRBD1. This CDR3 contains 14 residues. V was pared by 6 bases and J by 5 bases, with 5 bases of the junction left unmatched. The germline gives CDR1 MDHEN, CDR2 SYDVKM. CDR3: CASRFGTGGTEAFF. In nucleotides, the CDR3 is TGTGCCAGCAGGTTCGGGACAGGGGGTACTGAAGCTTTCTTT.

The rearrangement uses TRBV27 and TRBJ1-1, with unresolved D. V lost 4 bases, J lost 7 bases, and 13 bases lay in between. This CDR3 contains 13 residues. Germline CDR1 is MNHEY and CDR2 is SMNVEV (reference sequence). The CDR3 DNA follows: TGTGCCAGCAGTTCCGGAGGAGGGATTGAAGCTTTCTTT. This codes for CASSSGGGIEAFF.

V is TRBV30 and J is TRBJ1-3, with a tentative D call TRBD1 (5 bases). Trimming removed 2 bases from V and 1 base from J, with 9 bases in between. Germline CDR1 GTSNPN, CDR2 SVGIG (reference sequence). The CDR3 is 14 residues long. CDR3 nucleotide sequence: TGTGCCTGGAGTAGGGACTGGTCTGGAAACACCATATATTTT. It yields the protein CAWSRDWSGNTIYF.

This chain uses TRBV3-1 (or the pseudogene TRBV3-2) with TRBJ1-2; D remains ambiguous. CDR3 length: 12 amino acids. Germline-derived CDR1 and CDR2 are LGHDT and YNNKEL (reference sequence). The V end was cut by 5 bases, the J end by 8 bases, with 12 bases between. The chain's CDR3 is CASSYPTRGYTF. In DNA form, the CDR3 reads TGTGCCAGCAGCTACCCCACTCGGGGCTACACCTTC.

The chain is built from TRBV4-2 and TRBJ2-5; perhaps TRBD1 as D (6 bases). The CDR3 spans 15 residues. Germline CDR1 and CDR2: LGHNA and YNFKEQ. V shed 0 bases and J shed 5 bases, with 13 bases lying between them. As DNA, the CDR3 is TGTGCCAGCAGCCAAGATCAGGGGCGGTGGGAGACCCAGTACTTC. Translating it yields CASSQDQGRWETQYF.

V and J are TRBV7-9 and TRBJ1-4; tentatively, D is TRBD1 (5 bases). V was pared by 1 base and J by 6 bases, with 18 bases between. CDR3 length: 17 amino acids. Germline values: CDR1 SEHNR, CDR2 FQNEAQ (reference sequence). CDR3 loop: CASSLGRGYTGHEKLFF. In nucleotides, the CDR3 is TGTGCCAGCAGCTTAGGGAGGGGATATACCGGTCATGAAAAACTGTTTTTT.

This sequence joins TRBV7-9 and TRBJ2-3, with 8 bases fitting TRBD2. Trimming took 1 base from V and 2 from J; bases not matched to a gene: 5. The CDR3 is made up of 16 amino acids. Germline V gene lookup returns CDR1 SEHNR and CDR2 FQNEAQ (reference sequence). The CDR3 is CASSLEAGGATDTQYF. CDR3 DNA sequence: TGTGCCAGCAGCTTAGAAGCCGGGGGGGCCACAGATACGCAGTATTTT.

This clone was seen a few times. The chain uses TRBV7-3 and TRBJ1-2; no reliable D call. The V end was cut by 4 bases, the J end by 8 bases, with 11 bases between. The germline gives CDR1 SGHTA, CDR2 FQGTGA. The CDR3 is 12 residues long. CDR3 sequence reads: CASSSNTGGYTF. The CDR3, as DNA: TGTGCCAGCAGCTCCAACACCGGGGGCTACACCTTC.

The chain recombines TRBV29-1 with TRBJ2-3, with D possibly TRBD2 on 6 matching bases. Trimming took 4 bases from V and 6 from J, leaving 11 bases between them. This CDR3 has 12 residues. Germline V gene data show CDR1 as SQVTM and CDR2 as ANQGSEA. The CDR3 nucleotides are TGCAGCGTTGTCCGGGGGAGGGATACGCAGTATTTT. This translates into CSVVRGRDTQYF.

The rearrangement uses TRBV10-3 and TRBJ1-2, with 10 nucleotides matching TRBD1. Germline V gene data show CDR1 as ENHRY and CDR2 as SYGVKD. The CDR3 loop spans 13 amino acids. V was clipped by 10 bases and J by 3 bases; unmatched bases: 5. CDR3 in amino acids: CATGQGVDYGYTF. The DNA of the CDR3 is TGTGCCACCGGACAGGGGGTGGACTATGGCTACACCTTC.

In the case of this clone: Because the CDR3's place on the DNA is in doubt, the DNA is left out and the CDR3 is given as listed by TCRdb. This chain connects TRBV11-2 to TRBJ1-1. The CDR3 comprises 18 residues, both ends counted. Germline CDR1 and CDR2: SGHAT and FQNNGV. Here the CDR3 reads CASSLDFRFGGEVTEAFF.

The V call is TRBV9, the J call TRBJ1-1; the D gene is possibly TRBD1 (6 bases). This CDR3 is 16 amino acids long. The germline V gene encodes CDR1 SGDLS and CDR2 YYNGEE. V was trimmed by 4 bases and J by 4 bases, leaving 20 bases between them. CDR3 sequence: CASSTTTTGQVTEAFF. The CDR3 nucleotides read TGTGCCAGCAGCACAACCACAACAGGGCAGGTCACTGAAGCTTTCTTT.

J is TRBJ1-1 and V is TRBV5-1; 7 bases agree with TRBD1. Germline V lookup: CDR1 SGHRS, CDR2 YFSETQ. The CDR3 totals 14 residues. Unmatched junction bases numbered 5, after V lost 4 bases and J lost 2 bases. CDR3 in DNA: TGCGCCAGCAGCCCTGGGACAGATAACACTGAAGCTTTCTTT. Translation gives CASSPGTDNTEAFF. The whole variable domain, filled in from reference TRBV5-1 and TRBJ1-1, reads KAGVTQTPRYLIKTRGQQVTLSCSPISGHRSVSWYQQTPGQGLQFLFEYFSETQRNKGNFPGRFSGRQFSNSRSEMNVSTLELGDSALYLCASSPGTDNTEAFFGQGTRLTVV.

The chain links TRBV6-5 to TRBJ1-1; 7 nucleotides line up with TRBD1. The germline CDR1 and CDR2 sequences are MNHEY and SVGAGI. Unmatched junction bases numbered 16, after V lost 7 bases and J lost 8 bases. CDR3 size: 15 residues. CDR3 sequence: CASIKTRGTGGEAFF. The CDR3 DNA is TGTGCCAGCATCAAAACCAGGGGGACGGGTGGGGAAGCTTTCTTT.

The chain combines TRBV27 with TRBJ1-5; 9 nucleotides line up with TRBD1. The CDR3 length is 16 residues. V trimming: 0 bases; J trimming: 7 bases; junction bases outside the gene matches: 7. The germline CDR1 and CDR2 sequences are MNHEY and SMNVEV (reference sequence). CDR3 nucleotides: TGTGCCAGCAGTTTATCGGGGACAGGGTCCCGGCAGCCCCAGCATTTT. Its protein product is CASSLSGTGSRQPQHF.

The rearrangement links TRBV7-2 to TRBJ1-4; D is perhaps TRBD1 (5 bases). The CDR3 covers 15 residues. V was cut by 1 base and J by 8 bases, with 14 bases left in between. Germline assignment: CDR1 SGHTA and CDR2 FQGNSA. The CDR3 loop reads CASSLGSLGGEKLFF. CDR3 sequence (DNA): TGTGCCAGCAGCTTAGGTTCACTTGGGGGGGAAAAACTGTTTTTT.

The V gene is TRBV5-1, the J gene TRBJ2-7, with no clear D. CDR3 size: 14 residues. Trimming left V 1 base short and J 3 bases short, with 11 bases between. Germline V gene lookup returns CDR1 SGHRS and CDR2 YFSETQ. The CDR3 sequence is CASSLTYTNYEQYF. Here the CDR3 DNA reads TGCGCCAGCAGCTTGACATACACCAACTACGAGCAGTACTTC.

The genes are TRBV19 and TRBJ1-6, with D maybe TRBD1 (6 bases). V shed 6 bases and J shed 15 bases, with 12 bases lying between them. CDR3 length equals 11 residues. Germline V lookup: CDR1 LNHDA, CDR2 SQIVND (reference sequence). This CDR3 reads CASSNRVSLHF. CDR3 DNA: TGTGCCAGTAGCAACAGGGTAAGCCTCCACTTT.

The chain combines TRBV18 with TRBJ1-5, with TRBD1 as a possible D gene (5 bases). Trimming took 2 bases from V and 10 from J, leaving 9 bases between them. The CDR3 covers 12 residues. The germline CDR1 and CDR2 sequences are KGHSH and LQKENI. The DNA for the CDR3 is TGTGCCAGCTCACCAGACAGTTCTCCCCAGCATTTT. Its translation is CASSPDSSPQHF.

A single count supports this clone. The rearrangement links TRBV12-5 to TRBJ2-7, with TRBD1 identical over 8 bases. Looked up from germline, CDR1 is LGHNT and CDR2 is FRNRAP. Trimming at V came to 5 bases and at J to 0 bases, leaving 9 bases not matched to a gene. This CDR3 has 16 residues. The CDR3 DNA reads TGTGCTAGTGGTGACACAAGGACAGGGCCCTCCTACGAGCAGTACTTC. Translating it yields CASGDTRTGPSYEQYF.

CDR3: CASSQDYSMETQYF. Written as DNA, the CDR3 is TGCGCCAGCAGCCAAGACTACTCGATGGAGACCCAGTACTTC. The chain uses TRBV4-1 and TRBJ2-5; no clear D. The length of the CDR3 is 14 residues. Trimming took off 0 bases at V and 5 bases at J, with 10 bases between the two ends. Germline V gives CDR1 MGHRA, CDR2 YSYEKL.

V gene TRBV3-1 (or the pseudogene TRBV3-2) combines with J gene TRBJ2-3, with D possibly being TRBD1 (5 bases). CDR1 is LGHDT, CDR2 YNNKEL, per germline (reference sequence). The V end lost 0 bases, the J end lost 4 bases, and 14 bases lay between the germline ends. The CDR3 spans 16 residues. The CDR3 loop is CASSQDGALGADTQYF. Here the CDR3 DNA reads TGTGCCAGCAGCCAAGATGGGGCGCTGGGCGCAGATACGCAGTATTTT.

The rearrangement uses TRBV30 and TRBJ2-1; 12 positions agree with TRBD2. CDR1 is GTSNPN, CDR2 SVGIG, per germline (reference sequence). The CDR3 is 17 amino acids. V shed 4 bases, J shed 8 bases, and the junction held 15 bases outside the gene matches. CDR3 sequence: CAWTARRGLAGLDEQFF. The CDR3, as DNA: TGTGCCTGGACAGCCCGGCGGGGACTAGCGGGTTTAGATGAGCAGTTCTTC.

This clone was seen only once. The chain has TRBV28 and TRBJ2-7; 8 bases align to TRBD1. This CDR3 is built from 15 residues. Losses at the gene ends were 2 bases for V and 6 bases for J; bases not matched to a gene: 9. Germline assignment: CDR1 MDHEN and CDR2 SYDVKM. The CDR3 nucleotides are TGTGCCAGCAGTTTAATATCAGGACAGGGCGCCGAGCAGTACTTC. Amino acid sequence: CASSLISGQGAEQYF.

This clone is a singleton in its sample. The genes are TRBV27 and TRBJ2-7; 7 bases are a match to TRBD1. The CDR3 consists of 13 residues. The V and J ends lost 10 bases and 5 bases, in that order; junction bases with no gene match: 11. Germline values: CDR1 MNHEY, CDR2 SMNVEV (reference sequence). CDR3 nucleotide sequence: TGTGCCATTCGACAGGGTCGGGCTCACGAGCAGTACTTC. This encodes CAIRQGRAHEQYF.

The rearrangement uses TRBV18 and TRBJ1-5; unclear D gene. Trimming took 6 bases from V and 0 from J, leaving 9 bases between them. This CDR3 has 14 amino acids. From germline, CDR1 is KGHSH and CDR2 LQKENI. This CDR3 reads CASSAGDSNQPQHF. The CDR3 bases are TGTGCCAGCTCGGCTGGTGATAGCAATCAGCCCCAGCATTTT.